Presented here are 7 T cell receptor beta chains from one specimen sequenced in a study of CD8 T cells in ankylosing spondylitis. One entry per CDR3 protein, called by TCRdb with MiXCR from the 5' RACE reads. The sample holds more than 150,000 distinct CDR3 sequences; approximately 13% are singletons and the top ten take 9.5% to 12%. Sequencing was performed on blood, either unsorted or a sorted T cell fraction (not recorded which). The receptors shown here come from a female donor with ankylosing spondylitis or in good health (not recorded which).

This clonotype was recorded many times. The V and J genes are TRBV12-3 or TRBV12-4 and TRBJ1-3; possibly TRBD1 for D (5 bases). CDR3 size: 17 residues. Trimming pared 4 bases from V and 3 bases from J, leaving 19 bases between. The CDR3 nucleotides are TGTGCCAGCAGTTCGAGAAACCCGGGGACGGATGGAAACACCATATATTTT. This sequence encodes CASSSRNPGTDGNTIYF.

This clonotype has a count of ten or more. The V call is TRBV12-3 or TRBV12-4, the J call TRBJ1-3; 8 bases are a match to TRBD1. The CDR3 is made up of 14 amino acids. Germline trimming cut 5 bases from V and 2 bases from J; bases unmatched to any gene: 2. DNA for the CDR3: TGTGCCAGCAGTAAGGACAGGGCTGGAAACACCATATATTTT. This translates into CASSKDRAGNTIYF.

This clonotype was picked up many times. Here the CDR3 reads CASSLTGAPSYEQYF. As DNA, the CDR3 is TGTGCCAGCAGTTTGACAGGGGCCCCCTCCTACGAGCAGTACTTC. The rearrangement joins TRBV6-5 to TRBJ2-7; 8 positions match TRBD1. This CDR3 spans 15 amino acids. V lost 4 bases and J lost 0; bases outside the gene matches: 5. In germline, CDR1 is MNHEY, CDR2 SVGAGI.

Many counts were recorded for this clonotype. V is TRBV3-1 and J is TRBJ2-3, with D perhaps matching TRBD1 or TRBD2 (5 bases each). Germline V CDR1 and CDR2: LGHDT, YNNKEL (reference sequence). Deletions cut 0 bases from V and 6 bases from J, with 13 bases between. This CDR3 spans 15 amino acids. The CDR3 sequence: CASSQDLAPGDTQYF. CDR3 DNA sequence: TGTGCCAGCAGCCAAGATCTAGCCCCAGGGGATACGCAGTATTTT.

This clonotype has more than one count but fewer than ten. This chain links TRBV4-2 with TRBJ2-7; D unclear. The V and J ends lost 0 bases and 2 bases respectively, with 8 bases between them. The CDR3 runs to 14 residues. CDR1 LGHNA and CDR2 YNFKEQ come from the germline V gene. CDR3 nucleotides: TGTGCCAGCAGCCAAGATAGAGCTACCTACGAGCAGTACTTC. Its translation is CASSQDRATYEQYF.

This chain connects TRBV7-2 to TRBJ2-3; D is undetermined. This CDR3 is 13 amino acids long. In germline, CDR1 is SGHTA, CDR2 FQGNSA. V was pared by 3 bases and J by 5 bases, with 9 bases between. The CDR3 region is CASSLESEDTQYF. CDR3 coding DNA: TGTGCCAGCAGCTTGGAATCGGAAGATACGCAGTATTTT.

This clonotype was recorded a few times. The CDR3 sequence is CAWSPRGRGNGYTF. The CDR3 region has the DNA TGTGCCTGGAGCCCACGGGGGCGAGGGAATGGCTACACCTTC. V and J are TRBV30 and TRBJ1-2; possibly TRBD1 for D (6 bases). This CDR3 comprises 14 residues. CDR1 and CDR2 from the germline V gene are GTSNPN and SVGIG (reference sequence). V was pared by 3 bases and J by 6 bases, with 17 bases between.